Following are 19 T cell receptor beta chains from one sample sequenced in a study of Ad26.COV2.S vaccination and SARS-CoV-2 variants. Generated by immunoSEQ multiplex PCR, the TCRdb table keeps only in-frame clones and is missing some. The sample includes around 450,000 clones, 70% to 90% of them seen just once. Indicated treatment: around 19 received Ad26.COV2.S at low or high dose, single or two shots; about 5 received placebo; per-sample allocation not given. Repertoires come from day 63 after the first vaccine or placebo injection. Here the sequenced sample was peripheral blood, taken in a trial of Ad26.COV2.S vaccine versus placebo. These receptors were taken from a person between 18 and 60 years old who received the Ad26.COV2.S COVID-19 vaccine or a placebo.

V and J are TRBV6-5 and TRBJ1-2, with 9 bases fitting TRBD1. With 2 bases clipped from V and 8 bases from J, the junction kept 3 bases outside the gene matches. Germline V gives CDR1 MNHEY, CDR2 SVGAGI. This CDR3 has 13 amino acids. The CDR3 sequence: CASSYGTGRGYTF. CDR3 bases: TGTGCCAGCAGTTACGGGACAGGGCGCGGCTACACCTTC.

CDR3 region: CASSLVTDTQYF. The CDR3 nucleotides are TGTGCCAGCAGTTTAGTCACAGATACGCAGTATTTT. The chain has TRBV12-3 or TRBV12-4 and TRBJ2-3; D remains ambiguous. The CDR3 extends over 12 amino acids. V was cut by 1 base and J by 2 bases, with 1 base left in between.

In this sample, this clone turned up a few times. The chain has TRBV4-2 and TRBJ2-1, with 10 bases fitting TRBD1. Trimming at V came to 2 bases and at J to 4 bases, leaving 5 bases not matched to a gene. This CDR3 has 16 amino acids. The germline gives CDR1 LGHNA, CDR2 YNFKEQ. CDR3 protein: CASSQSGTGDYNEQFF. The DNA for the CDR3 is TGTGCCAGCAGCCAATCCGGGACAGGGGATTACAATGAGCAGTTCTTC.

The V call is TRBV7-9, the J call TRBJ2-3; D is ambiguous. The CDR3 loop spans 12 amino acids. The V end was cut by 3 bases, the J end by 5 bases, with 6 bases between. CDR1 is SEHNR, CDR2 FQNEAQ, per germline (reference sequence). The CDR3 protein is CASSFVVDTQYF. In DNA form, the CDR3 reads TGTGCCAGCAGCTTCGTGGTAGATACGCAGTATTTT. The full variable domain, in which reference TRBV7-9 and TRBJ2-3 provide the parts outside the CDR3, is DTGVSQNPRHKITKRGQNVTFRCDPISEHNRLYWYRQTLGQGPEFLTYFQNEAQLEKSRLLSDRFSAERPKGSFSTLEIQRTEQGDSAMYLCASSFVVDTQYFGPGTRLTVL.

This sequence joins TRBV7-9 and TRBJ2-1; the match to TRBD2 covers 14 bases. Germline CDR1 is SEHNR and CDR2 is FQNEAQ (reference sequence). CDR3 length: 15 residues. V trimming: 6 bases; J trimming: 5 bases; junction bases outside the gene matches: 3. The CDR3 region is CASSPTSGRDNEQFF. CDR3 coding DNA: TGTGCCAGCAGTCCGACTAGCGGGAGGGACAATGAGCAGTTCTTC.

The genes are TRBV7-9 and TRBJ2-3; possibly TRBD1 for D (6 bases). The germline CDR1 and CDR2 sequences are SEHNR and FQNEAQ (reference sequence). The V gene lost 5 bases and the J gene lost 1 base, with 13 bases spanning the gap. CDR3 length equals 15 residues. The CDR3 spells CASSPLRGGTDTQYF. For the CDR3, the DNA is TGTGCCAGCAGCCCTCTCAGGGGCGGCACAGATACGCAGTATTTT.

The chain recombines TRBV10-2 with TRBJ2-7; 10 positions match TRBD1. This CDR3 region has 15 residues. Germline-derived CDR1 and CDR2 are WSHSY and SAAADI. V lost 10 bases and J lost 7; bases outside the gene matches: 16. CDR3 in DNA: TGCGCCACCGGGAGGGGGGGACAGGGGATGTGGGAGCAGTACTTC. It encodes CATGRGGQGMWEQYF.

The CDR3 here is CASSLGGNGYTF. The CDR3 coding sequence is TGTGCCAGCAGTTTGGGAGGGAATGGCTACACCTTC. V is TRBV6-5 and J is TRBJ1-2; D not certain. Trimming took 4 bases from V and 6 from J, leaving 9 bases between them. Germline-derived CDR1 and CDR2 are MNHEY and SVGAGI. This CDR3 comprises 12 residues.

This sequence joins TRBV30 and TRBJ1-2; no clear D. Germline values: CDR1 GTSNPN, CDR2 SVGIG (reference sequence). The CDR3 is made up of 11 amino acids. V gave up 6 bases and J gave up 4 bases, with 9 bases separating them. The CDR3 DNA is TGTGCCTGTTCCCGAGTCTATGGCTACACCTTC. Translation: CACSRVYGYTF.

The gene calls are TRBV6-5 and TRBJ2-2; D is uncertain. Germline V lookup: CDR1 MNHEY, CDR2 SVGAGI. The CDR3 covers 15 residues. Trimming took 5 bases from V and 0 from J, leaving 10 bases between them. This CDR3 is CASSLPIANTGELFF. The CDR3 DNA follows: TGTGCCAGCAGTCTACCGATCGCGAACACCGGGGAGCTGTTTTTT.

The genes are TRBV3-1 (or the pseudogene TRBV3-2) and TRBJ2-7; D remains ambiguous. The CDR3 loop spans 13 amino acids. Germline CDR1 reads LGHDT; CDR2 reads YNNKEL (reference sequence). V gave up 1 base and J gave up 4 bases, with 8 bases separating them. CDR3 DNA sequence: TGTGCCAGCAGCCAAGTTTCGAGGTACGAGCAGTACTTC. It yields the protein CASSQVSRYEQYF.

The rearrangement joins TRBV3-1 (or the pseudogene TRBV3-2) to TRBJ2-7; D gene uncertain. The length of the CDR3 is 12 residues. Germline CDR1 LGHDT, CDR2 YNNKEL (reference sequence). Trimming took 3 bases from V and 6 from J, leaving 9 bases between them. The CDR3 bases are TGTGCCAGCAGCCACGGGCACCGCGAGCAGTACTTC. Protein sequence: CASSHGHREQYF.

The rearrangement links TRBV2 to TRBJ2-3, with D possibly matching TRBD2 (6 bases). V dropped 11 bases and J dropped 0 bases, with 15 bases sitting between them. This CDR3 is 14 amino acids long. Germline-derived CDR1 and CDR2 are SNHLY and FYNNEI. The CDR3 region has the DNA TGTGCCTCAGCGGGTCAAGCGAGCACAGATACGCAGTATTTT. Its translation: CASAGQASTDTQYF.

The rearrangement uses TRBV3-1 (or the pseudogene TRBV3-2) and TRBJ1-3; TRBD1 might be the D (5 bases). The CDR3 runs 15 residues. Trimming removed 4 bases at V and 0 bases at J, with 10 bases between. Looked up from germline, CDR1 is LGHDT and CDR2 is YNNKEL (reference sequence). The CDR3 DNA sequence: TGTGCCAGCAGCCCCGACAGAAACTCTGGAAACACCATATATTTT. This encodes CASSPDRNSGNTIYF.

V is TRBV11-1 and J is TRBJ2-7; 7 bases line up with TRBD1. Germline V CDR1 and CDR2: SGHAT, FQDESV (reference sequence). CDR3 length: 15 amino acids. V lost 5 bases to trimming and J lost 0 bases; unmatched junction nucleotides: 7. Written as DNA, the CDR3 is TGTGCCAGCAGCGTAACAGGGGCGTTCTCCTACGAGCAGTACTTC. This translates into CASSVTGAFSYEQYF.

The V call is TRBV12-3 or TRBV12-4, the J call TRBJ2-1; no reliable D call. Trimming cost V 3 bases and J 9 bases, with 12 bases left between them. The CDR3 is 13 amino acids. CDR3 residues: CASSLRISGEQFF. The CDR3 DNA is TGTGCCAGCAGTTTGCGGATTTCGGGTGAGCAGTTCTTC.

The DNA for the CDR3 is TGTGCCAGCAGCGTAGTAGTGGGGTCACGGACTCTAGGGGATATTGGTACTGAAGCTTTCTTT. It translates to CASSVVVGSRTLGDIGTEAFF. The gene calls are TRBV9 and TRBJ1-1, with a possible D match to TRBD1 (5 bases). This CDR3 is 21 amino acids long. Trimming took off 0 bases at V and 5 bases at J, with 32 bases between the two ends. CDR1 and CDR2 (germline): SGDLS, YYNGEE.

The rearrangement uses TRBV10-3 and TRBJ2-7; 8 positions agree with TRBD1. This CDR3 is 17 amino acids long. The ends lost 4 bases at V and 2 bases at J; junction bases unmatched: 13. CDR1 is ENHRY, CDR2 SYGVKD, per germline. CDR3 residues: CAISVGVGTGEAYEQYF. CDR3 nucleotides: TGTGCCATCAGTGTAGGTGTAGGGACAGGCGAAGCCTACGAGCAGTACTTC.

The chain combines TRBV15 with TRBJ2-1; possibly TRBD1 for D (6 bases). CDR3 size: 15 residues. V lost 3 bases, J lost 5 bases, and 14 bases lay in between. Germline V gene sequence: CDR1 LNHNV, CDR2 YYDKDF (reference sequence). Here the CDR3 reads CATSRGQGNDNEQFF. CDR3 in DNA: TGTGCCACCAGCAGGGGTCAGGGGAACGACAATGAGCAGTTCTTC.